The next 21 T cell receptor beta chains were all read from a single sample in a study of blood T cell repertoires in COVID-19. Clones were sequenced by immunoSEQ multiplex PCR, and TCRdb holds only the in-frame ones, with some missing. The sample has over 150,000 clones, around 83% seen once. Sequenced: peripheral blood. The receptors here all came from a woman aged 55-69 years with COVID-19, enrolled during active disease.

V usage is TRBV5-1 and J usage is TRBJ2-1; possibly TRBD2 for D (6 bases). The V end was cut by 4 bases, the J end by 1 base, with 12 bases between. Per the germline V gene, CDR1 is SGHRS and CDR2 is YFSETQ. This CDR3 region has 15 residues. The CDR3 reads CASSEGLLSYNEQFF. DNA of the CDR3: TGCGCCAGCAGCGAGGGACTTTTGTCCTACAATGAGCAGTTCTTC.

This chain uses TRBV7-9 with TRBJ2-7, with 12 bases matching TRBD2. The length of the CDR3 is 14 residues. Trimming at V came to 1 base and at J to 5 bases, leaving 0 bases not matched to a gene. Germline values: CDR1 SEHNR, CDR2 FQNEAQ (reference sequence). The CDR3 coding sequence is TGTGCCAGCAGCTTAGGACTAGCGGGAGACGAGCAGTACTTC. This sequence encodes CASSLGLAGDEQYF.

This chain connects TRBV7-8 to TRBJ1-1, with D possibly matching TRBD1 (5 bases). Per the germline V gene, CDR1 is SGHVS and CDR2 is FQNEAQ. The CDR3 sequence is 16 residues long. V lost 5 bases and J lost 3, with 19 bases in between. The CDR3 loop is CASSPGPGHNHTEAFF. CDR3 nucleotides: TGTGCCAGCAGCCCCGGGCCTGGACATAATCACACTGAAGCTTTCTTT.

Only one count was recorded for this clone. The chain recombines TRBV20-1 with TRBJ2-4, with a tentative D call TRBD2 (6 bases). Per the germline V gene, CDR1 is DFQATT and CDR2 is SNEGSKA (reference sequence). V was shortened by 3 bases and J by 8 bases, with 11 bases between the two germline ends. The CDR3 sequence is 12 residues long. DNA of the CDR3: TGCAGTGCTAGTACTGAGCGGGACATTCAGTACTTC. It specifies CSASTERDIQYF.

CDR3: CASSRDRAGANVLTF. In nucleotides, the CDR3 is TGTGCCAGCAGCCGCGACAGGGCTGGGGCCAACGTCCTGACTTTC. The chain links TRBV6-5 to TRBJ2-6, with TRBD1 identical over 7 bases. There are 15 residues in the CDR3. The ends lost 6 bases at V and 2 bases at J; junction bases unmatched: 4. Looked up from germline, CDR1 is MNHEY and CDR2 is SVGAGI.

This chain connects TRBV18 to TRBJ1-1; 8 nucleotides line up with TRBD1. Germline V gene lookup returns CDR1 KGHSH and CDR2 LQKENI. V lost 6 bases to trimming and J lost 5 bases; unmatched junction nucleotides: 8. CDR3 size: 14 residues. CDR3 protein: CASSPETGVTEAFF. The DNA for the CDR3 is TGTGCCAGCTCCCCCGAGACAGGGGTGACTGAAGCTTTCTTT. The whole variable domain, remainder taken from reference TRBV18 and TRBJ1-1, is NAGVMQNPRHLVRRRGQEARLRCSPMKGHSHVYWYRQLPEEGLKFMVYLQKENIIDESGMPKERFSAEFPKEGPSILRIQQVVRGDSAAYFCASSPETGVTEAFFGQGTRLTVV.

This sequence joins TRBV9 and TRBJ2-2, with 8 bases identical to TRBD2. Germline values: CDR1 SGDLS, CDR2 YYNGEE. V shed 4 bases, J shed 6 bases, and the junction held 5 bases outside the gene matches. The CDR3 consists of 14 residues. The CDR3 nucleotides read TGTGCCAGCAGCCGGACTAGCTTTGCCGGGGAGCTGTTTTTT. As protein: CASSRTSFAGELFF.

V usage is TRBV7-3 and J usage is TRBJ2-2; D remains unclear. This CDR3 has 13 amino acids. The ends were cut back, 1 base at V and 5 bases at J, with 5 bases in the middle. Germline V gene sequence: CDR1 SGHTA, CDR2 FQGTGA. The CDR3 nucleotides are TGTGCCAGCAGCTTAATACAGACCGGGGAGCTGTTTTTT. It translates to CASSLIQTGELFF.

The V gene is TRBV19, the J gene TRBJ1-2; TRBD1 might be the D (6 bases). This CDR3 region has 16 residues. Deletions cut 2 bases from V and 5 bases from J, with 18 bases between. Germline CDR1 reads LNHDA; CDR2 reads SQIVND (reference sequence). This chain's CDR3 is CASSIIGAGAIYGYTF. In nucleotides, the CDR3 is TGTGCCAGTAGTATAATAGGTGCAGGGGCCATATATGGCTACACCTTC.

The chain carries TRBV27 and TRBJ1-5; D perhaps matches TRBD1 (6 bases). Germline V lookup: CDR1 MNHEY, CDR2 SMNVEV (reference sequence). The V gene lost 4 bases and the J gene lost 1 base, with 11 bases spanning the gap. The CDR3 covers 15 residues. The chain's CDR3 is CASSSGHWSNQPQHF. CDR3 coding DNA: TGTGCCAGCAGTTCGGGACATTGGAGCAATCAGCCCCAGCATTTT.

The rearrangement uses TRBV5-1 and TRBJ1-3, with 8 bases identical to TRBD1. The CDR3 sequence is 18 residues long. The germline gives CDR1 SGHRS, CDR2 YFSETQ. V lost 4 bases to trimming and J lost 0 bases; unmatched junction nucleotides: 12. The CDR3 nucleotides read TGCGCCAGCAGCGACCTAACAGGGGGGCCTGGCTCTGGAAACACCATATATTTT. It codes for CASSDLTGGPGSGNTIYF.

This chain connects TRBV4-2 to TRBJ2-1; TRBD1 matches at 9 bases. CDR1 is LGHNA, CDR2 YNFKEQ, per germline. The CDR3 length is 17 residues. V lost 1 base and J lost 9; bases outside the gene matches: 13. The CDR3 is CASSQGRRDRVFGEQFF. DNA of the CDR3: TGTGCCAGCAGCCAAGGTCGGCGGGACAGGGTTTTTGGTGAGCAGTTCTTC.

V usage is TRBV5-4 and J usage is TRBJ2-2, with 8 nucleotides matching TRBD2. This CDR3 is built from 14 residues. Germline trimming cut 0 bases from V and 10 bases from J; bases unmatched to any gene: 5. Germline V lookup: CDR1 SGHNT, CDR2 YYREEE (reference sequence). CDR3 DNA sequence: TGTGCCAGCAGCTTGGGCGGTAGCGGGACGGAGCTGTTTTTT. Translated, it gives CASSLGGSGTELFF.

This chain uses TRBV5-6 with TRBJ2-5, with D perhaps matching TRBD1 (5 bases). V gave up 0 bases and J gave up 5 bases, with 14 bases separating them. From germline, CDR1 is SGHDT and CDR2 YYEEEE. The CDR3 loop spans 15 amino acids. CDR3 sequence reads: CASSLVTRPGETQYF. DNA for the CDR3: TGTGCCAGCAGCTTGGTCACCCGCCCAGGGGAGACCCAGTACTTC. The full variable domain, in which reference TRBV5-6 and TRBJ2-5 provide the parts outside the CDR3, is DAGVTQSPTHLIKTRGQQVTLRCSPKSGHDTVSWYQQALGQGPQFIFQYYEEEERQRGNFPDRFSGHQFPNYSSELNVNALLLGDSALYLCASSLVTRPGETQYFGPGTRLLVL.

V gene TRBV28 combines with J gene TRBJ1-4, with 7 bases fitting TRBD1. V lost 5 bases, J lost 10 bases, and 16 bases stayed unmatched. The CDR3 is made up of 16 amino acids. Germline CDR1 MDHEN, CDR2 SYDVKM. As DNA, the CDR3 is TGTGCCAGCAGTCCTACCTTTGGACCCCAGGGGGGAAAACTGTTTTTT. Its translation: CASSPTFGPQGGKLFF.

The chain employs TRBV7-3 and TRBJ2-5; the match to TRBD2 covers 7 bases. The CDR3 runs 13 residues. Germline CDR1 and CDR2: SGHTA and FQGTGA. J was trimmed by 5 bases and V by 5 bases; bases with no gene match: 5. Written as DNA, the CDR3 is TGTGCCAGCAGCAAGGGACTACAGGAGACCCAGTACTTC. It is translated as CASSKGLQETQYF.

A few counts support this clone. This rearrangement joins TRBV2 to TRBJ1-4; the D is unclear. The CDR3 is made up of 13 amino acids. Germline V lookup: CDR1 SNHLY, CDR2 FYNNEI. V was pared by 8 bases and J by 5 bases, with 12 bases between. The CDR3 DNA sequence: TGTGCCAGCTTGAGGAGCCCCAATGAAAAACTGTTTTTT. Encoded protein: CASLRSPNEKLFF. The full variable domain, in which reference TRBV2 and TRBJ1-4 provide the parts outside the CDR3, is EPEVTQTPSHQVTQMGQEVILRCVPISNHLYFYWYRQILGQKVEFLVSFYNNEISEKSEIFDDQFSVERPDGSNFTLKIRSTKLEDSAMYFCASLRSPNEKLFFGSGTQLSVL.

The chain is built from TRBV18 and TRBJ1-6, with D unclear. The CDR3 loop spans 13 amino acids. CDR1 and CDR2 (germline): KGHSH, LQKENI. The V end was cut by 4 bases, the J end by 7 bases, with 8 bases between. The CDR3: CASSRLENSPLHF. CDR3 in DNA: TGTGCCAGCTCACGACTAGAAAATTCACCCCTCCACTTT.

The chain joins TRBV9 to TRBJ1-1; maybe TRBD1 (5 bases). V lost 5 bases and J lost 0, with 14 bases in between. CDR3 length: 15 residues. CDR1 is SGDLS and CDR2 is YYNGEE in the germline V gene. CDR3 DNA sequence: TGTGCCAGCAGAAGCCTCCGGGGGGTGAACACTGAAGCTTTCTTT. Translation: CASRSLRGVNTEAFF.

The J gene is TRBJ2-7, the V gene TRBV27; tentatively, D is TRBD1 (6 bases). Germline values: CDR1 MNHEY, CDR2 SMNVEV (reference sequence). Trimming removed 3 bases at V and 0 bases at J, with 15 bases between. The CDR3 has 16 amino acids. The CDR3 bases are TGTGCCAGCAGTTTTCAACAGGGCTTCCCCTCCTACGAGCAGTACTTC. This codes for CASSFQQGFPSYEQYF.

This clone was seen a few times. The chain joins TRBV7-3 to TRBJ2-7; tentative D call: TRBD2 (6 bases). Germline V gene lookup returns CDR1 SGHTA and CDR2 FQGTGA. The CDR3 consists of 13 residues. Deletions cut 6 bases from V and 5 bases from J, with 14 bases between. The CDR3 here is CASSETRRDEQYF. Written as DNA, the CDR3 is TGTGCCAGCAGTGAGACTAGACGGGACGAGCAGTACTTC.